These 26 T cell receptor beta chains were all obtained from the same sample, sequenced in a study of PD-L1 blockade in urothelial cancer (dated by TCRdb to about 2017). The time point label of this sample denotes: pretreatment peripheral blood. To prepare the library, the immunoSEQ multiplex PCR assay was applied. TCRdb limited this immuneACCESS table to in-frame rearrangements with V and J called. A share of clones is missing; checked studies link under half to unresolved V genes, and the rest is unexplained. Present in this sample are about 74,000 clones, 85% to 90% of which were seen just once. The ten top clones hold approximately 4.5% of the sample. This specimen consisted of PBMCs, obtained around atezolizumab (anti-PD-L1) treatment. The receptors stem from a man between 65 and 85 years old with urothelial cancer.

The chain employs TRBV7-9 and TRBJ2-1, with 10 bases lining up with TRBD1. Unmatched junction bases numbered 8, after V lost 6 bases and J lost 6 bases. The CDR3 contains 15 residues. In germline, CDR1 is SEHNR, CDR2 FQNEAQ (reference sequence). CDR3 bases: TGTGCCAGCAGGCAGACAGGGGGCTTGGGCAATGAGCAGTTCTTC. This sequence encodes CASRQTGGLGNEQFF. Combining the CDR3 with reference TRBV7-9 and TRBJ2-1 gives the whole variable domain DTGVSQNPRHKITKRGQNVTFRCDPISEHNRLYWYRQTLGQGPEFLTYFQNEAQLEKSRLLSDRFSAERPKGSFSTLEIQRTEQGDSAMYLCASRQTGGLGNEQFFGPGTRLTVL.

The chain joins TRBV5-7 to TRBJ2-2, with 8 bases that match TRBD2. Being an ORF, TRBV5-7 has a function that is uncertain. J gave up 7 bases and V 1 base, and 15 bases lay outside the gene matches. The CDR3 extends over 18 amino acids. The DNA of the CDR3 is TGTGCCAGCAGCTTGTTCTATGAGTCGGGAGGGCCGATCGGGGAGCTGTTTTTT. Amino acids: CASSLFYESGGPIGELFF.

The chain combines TRBV6-6 with TRBJ1-2, with 9 bases matching TRBD1. The trim removed 4 bases at V and 7 bases at J, leaving 10 bases unmatched. Germline CDR1 reads MNHNY; CDR2 reads SVGAGI (reference sequence). The CDR3 has 15 amino acids. The DNA for the CDR3 is TGTGCCAGCAGTTCAGCCGGACAGGGGAAAAGTGGCTACACCTTC. It codes for CASSSAGQGKSGYTF.

The CDR3 region is CASSLDRDTEQFF. CDR3 sequence (DNA): TGTGCCAGCAGCTTGGATCGGGACACAGAGCAGTTCTTC. The chain carries TRBV5-6 and TRBJ2-1; tentative D call: TRBD1 (6 bases). Trimming cost V 0 bases and J 10 bases, with 11 bases left between them. The CDR3 is 13 residues long. Germline CDR1 SGHDT, CDR2 YYEEEE.

This clone was seen only once. The CDR3 sequence: CASSLAGGYGYTF. The CDR3 coding sequence is TGCGCCAGCAGCTTGGCCGGCGGGTATGGCTACACCTTC. This chain connects TRBV5-1 to TRBJ1-2; D remains unclear. This CDR3 spans 13 amino acids. V lost 0 bases to trimming and J lost 5 bases, with 8 bases between them. Germline V lookup: CDR1 SGHRS, CDR2 YFSETQ.

V usage is TRBV5-4 and J usage is TRBJ1-1; 7 bases agree with TRBD1. Germline V gene data show CDR1 as SGHNT and CDR2 as YYREEE (reference sequence). The CDR3 length is 13 residues. Trimming at V came to 4 bases and at J to 6 bases, leaving 6 bases not matched to a gene. CDR3 sequence reads: CASSARQGPEAFF. The CDR3 DNA sequence: TGTGCCAGCAGCGCACGACAGGGCCCTGAAGCTTTCTTT.

The chain joins TRBV4-2 to TRBJ2-1; 7 bases align to TRBD2. V lost 1 base and J lost 4; bases outside the gene matches: 7. CDR3 size: 16 residues. In germline, CDR1 is LGHNA, CDR2 YNFKEQ. The CDR3 region has the DNA TGTGCCAGCAGCCAAGTGGGCGGGAGAGCTTACAATGAGCAGTTCTTC. It yields the protein CASSQVGGRAYNEQFF.

The chain employs TRBV9 and TRBJ2-7; 7 bases are shared with TRBD1. V lost 5 bases and J lost 2; bases outside the gene matches: 10. Per germline, CDR1 SGDLS and CDR2 YYNGEE. The length of the CDR3 is 15 residues. The CDR3, as DNA: TGTGCCAGCAGTCCACACCGGGACAGTACCTACGAGCAGTACTTC. Translating gives CASSPHRDSTYEQYF.

The chain joins TRBV5-1 to TRBJ2-1; the match to TRBD1 covers 8 bases. The J segment lost 4 bases and the V segment lost 5 bases, leaving 2 bases of the junction unmatched. This CDR3 is built from 13 residues. Germline lookup yields CDR1 SGHRS and CDR2 YFSETQ. The CDR3 sequence: CASRTGGYNEQFF. The CDR3 DNA reads TGCGCCAGCAGAACAGGGGGATACAATGAGCAGTTCTTC.

This clone was seen only once. The chain uses TRBV25-1 and TRBJ2-5; TRBD2 matches 7 bases. The CDR3 extends over 13 amino acids. V trimming: 10 bases; J trimming: 4 bases; junction bases outside the gene matches: 9. The germline CDR1 and CDR2 sequences are MGHDK and SYGVNS. The CDR3 nucleotides are TGTGCCATCGGGGGGAGGGTGGGAGAGACCCAGTACTTC. This codes for CAIGGRVGETQYF.

A note on this clone: The junction differs from germline at one of its ends, possibly a read error. The DNA for the CDR3 is TGTGTCAGCAGCCAAATGGGACACCCGAAAACAGTTTTAAACTATGGCTACACCTTC. Translated, it gives CVSSQMGHPKTVLNYGYTF. The rearrangement links TRBV4-2 to TRBJ1-2; a weak D match, TRBD1 (6 bases). There are 19 residues in the CDR3. Germline assignment: CDR1 LGHNA and CDR2 YNFKEQ.

The chain uses TRBV7-2 and TRBJ1-2, with TRBD1 matching 11 bases. The CDR3 has 16 amino acids. Germline CDR1 is SGHTA and CDR2 is FQGNSA. J was trimmed by 0 bases and V by 3 bases; bases with no gene match: 3. The CDR3: CASSLGQGVPNYGYTF. CDR3 in DNA: TGTGCCAGCAGCTTGGGACAGGGGGTTCCTAACTATGGCTACACCTTC.

The chain couples TRBV5-6 to TRBJ1-1; D unresolved. Germline V lookup: CDR1 SGHDT, CDR2 YYEEEE. V lost 3 bases, J lost 1 base, and 7 bases lay in between. The CDR3 runs to 13 residues. CDR3 sequence (DNA): TGTGCCAGCAGCTCCAGAAGGAACACTGAAGCTTTCTTT. The encoded protein is CASSSRRNTEAFF.

J is TRBJ2-1 and V is TRBV27; TRBD2 is a possible D gene (6 bases). The CDR3 loop spans 15 amino acids. CDR1 and CDR2 from the germline V gene are MNHEY and SMNVEV (reference sequence). Trimming removed 5 bases from V and 0 bases from J, with 11 bases in between. This chain's CDR3 is CASSVTSSSYNEQFF. Written as DNA, the CDR3 is TGTGCCAGCAGTGTGACTAGTAGCTCCTACAATGAGCAGTTCTTC.

The rearrangement joins TRBV28 to TRBJ2-2; 7 bases agree with TRBD1. Germline V CDR1 and CDR2: MDHEN, SYDVKM. The CDR3 has 15 residues. The V gene end was trimmed by 2 bases and the J gene end by 0 bases; junction bases not matched to a gene: 0. The CDR3 DNA follows: TGTGCCAGCAGTTTAACAGGGGCGAACACCGGGGAGCTGTTTTTT. Its translation: CASSLTGANTGELFF. Combining the CDR3 with reference TRBV28 and TRBJ2-2 gives the whole variable domain DVKVTQSSRYLVKRTGEKVFLECVQDMDHENMFWYRQDPGLGLRLIYFSYDVKMKEKGDIPEGYSVSREKKERFSLILESASTNQTSMYLCASSLTGANTGELFFGEGSRLTVL.

V gene TRBV11-2 combines with J gene TRBJ1-1; D call uncertain. CDR1 and CDR2 (germline): SGHAT, FQNNGV. V lost 1 base and J 5 bases, leaving 14 bases between the germline ends. This CDR3 is built from 15 residues. CDR3 loop: CASSLVLVGGTEAFF. CDR3 bases: TGTGCCAGCAGCTTAGTTCTGGTAGGCGGGACTGAAGCTTTCTTT.

The gene calls are TRBV18 and TRBJ2-1, with TRBD2 matching 9 bases. After removal of 5 bases from V and 8 bases from J, the junction contained 7 bases not matched to a gene. CDR1 is KGHSH, CDR2 LQKENI, per germline. The CDR3 length is 14 residues. Here the CDR3 reads CASSKPGLAHEQFF. DNA of the CDR3: TGTGCCAGCTCAAAACCGGGACTAGCCCATGAGCAGTTCTTC.

The sample holds one count of this clone. This chain links TRBV6-5 with TRBJ2-1, with a possible D match to TRBD2 (5 bases). This CDR3 has 12 amino acids. Germline CDR1 and CDR2: MNHEY and SVGAGI. V was cut by 2 bases and J by 9 bases, with 8 bases left in between. The CDR3 loop is CASSYEGSEQFF. CDR3 coding DNA: TGTGCCAGCAGTTACGAGGGAAGTGAGCAGTTCTTC.

The chain has TRBV11-2 and TRBJ2-1; a possible D gene is TRBD2 (6 bases). The CDR3 spans 17 residues. Trimming stripped 8 bases from V and 5 bases from J, with 25 bases between. Germline V lookup: CDR1 SGHAT, CDR2 FQNNGV. This CDR3 reads CASSYGSQGLIHNEQFF. CDR3 nucleotides: TGTGCCAGCTCTTACGGCTCCCAGGGACTTATCCACAATGAGCAGTTCTTC.

The gene calls are TRBV4-1 and TRBJ2-5; 7 bases fit TRBD2. CDR1 MGHRA and CDR2 YSYEKL come from the germline V gene. This CDR3 spans 17 amino acids. J was trimmed by 5 bases and V by 5 bases; bases with no gene match: 17. DNA for the CDR3: TGCGCCAGCAGCTCAACGGGGGGATCCCGAGGGGAGGAGACCCAGTACTTC. Translated: CASSSTGGSRGEETQYF.

This chain links TRBV4-2 with TRBJ2-2; D is unresolved. This CDR3 is 13 amino acids long. Trimming took 2 bases from V and 4 from J, leaving 5 bases between them. Germline CDR1 and CDR2: LGHNA and YNFKEQ. CDR3 DNA sequence: TGTGCCAGCAGCCAACGAGGCACCGGGGAGCTGTTTTTT. Its protein is CASSQRGTGELFF.

CDR3 sequence reads: CASSPGGPGEQYF. CDR3 in DNA: TGTGCCAGCAGCCCGGGAGGGCCCGGGGAGCAGTACTTC. The chain links TRBV28 to TRBJ2-7; 8 bases are a match to TRBD2. The V gene end was trimmed by 6 bases and the J gene end by 7 bases; junction bases not matched to a gene: 8. The germline gives CDR1 MDHEN, CDR2 SYDVKM. The CDR3 length is 13 residues.

This clone was counted a few times. The CDR3 sequence: CASSEKSNQPQHF. The CDR3 nucleotides are TGTGCCAGCAGTGAGAAGAGCAATCAGCCCCAGCATTTT. J is TRBJ1-5 and V is TRBV6-5; no clear D. V gave up 5 bases and J gave up 1 base, with 6 bases separating them. There are 13 residues in the CDR3. Germline V gene data show CDR1 as MNHEY and CDR2 as SVGAGI.

The V gene is TRBV9, the J gene TRBJ2-3; perhaps TRBD1 as D (6 bases). The CDR3 has 15 amino acids. Germline values: CDR1 SGDLS, CDR2 YYNGEE. V was pared by 0 bases and J by 2 bases, with 10 bases between. Here the CDR3 DNA reads TGTGCCAGCAGCGTAGGGAACAGGGCCACAGATACGCAGTATTTT. Amino acid sequence: CASSVGNRATDTQYF.

This clone was recorded a few times. The chain recombines TRBV18 with TRBJ2-3; D remains unclear. Looked up from germline, CDR1 is KGHSH and CDR2 is LQKENI. This CDR3 contains 13 residues. V lost 3 bases and J lost 3, with 7 bases in between. The CDR3 region has the DNA TGTGCCAGCTCACCTCCGGGTACAGATACGCAGTATTTT. Translation: CASSPPGTDTQYF.

This clone was detected only once. This sequence joins TRBV6-1 and TRBJ1-2; 8 bases are a match to TRBD1. V dropped 4 bases and J dropped 8; count of bases not matched to a gene: 12. This CDR3 comprises 15 residues. Germline V gene data show CDR1 as MNHNS and CDR2 as SASEGT. The CDR3 here is CASSGGTGSEWGYTF. The CDR3 DNA reads as TGTGCCAGCAGTGGCGGGACAGGAAGTGAGTGGGGCTACACCTTC.